This T cell receptor (beta chain) originates from a study of cytomegalovirus exposure and HLA in healthy donors. The germline V and J ends were trimmed by 5 bases and 2 bases, with 13 bases remaining between them. Germline V gives CDR1 GTSNPN, CDR2 SVGIG (reference sequence). This CDR3 region has 13 residues. Using immunoSEQ multiplex PCR, the repertoire was profiled, and TCRdb retains in-frame clones only, with some absent. In the table there are 150,000 to 200,000 clones, 75% to 90% of which are singletons. The clonotype comes from a man between 18 and 35 years old in good health and CMV-seropositive. This sequence joins TRBV30 and TRBJ2-7; D is unclear. Sample: PBMCs. The CDR3 spells CAWGGTLPYEQYF. CDR3 DNA: TGTGCCTGGGGCGGAACACTCCCCTACGAGCAGTACTTC.